This T cell receptor (beta chain) was sequenced in a study of shared clonotypes between healthy human individuals (dated by TCRdb to 2018 to 2021). As for the study more broadly: The cohort comprised a couple of women and three men aged 18 to 49 years. Per donor, three plates each were used for CD4 naive and CD4 memory, two for CD8 naive, and one for CD8 memory. Blood TCR repertoires of five healthy adults were deeply sequenced to estimate repertoire size and the extent of clonotype sharing between individuals. To increase sequencing depth and limit assay-specific biases, TCR repertoire library preparation and sequencing were carried out by different laboratories using diverse techniques. Between about 0.8 and 9.5 billion PBMCs per donor were obtained by leukapheresis.

The trim is 5 bases for V and 0 bases for J, with a gap of 9 bases between the germline ends. Its CDR3 holds 14 amino acids, cysteine through phenylalanine. The read is trimmed to its CDR3 DNA, 42 bases read in frame from base 1. CDR1 and CDR2 (MRHNA, SNTAGT) derive from the germline V gene. The donors were healthy, HIV-negative adults with no recently reported acute infections or vaccinations. All donors were Caucasian adults living in Nashville, Tennessee, USA. CD4+ T cells were enriched through magnetic negative selection, after which naive cells were positively selected on CD45RA and the remaining negative fraction served as the memory subset. After blood collection by leukapheresis, PBMCs were isolated using Ficoll-Histopaque density gradient centrifugation and then cryopreserved in the vapor phase of liquid nitrogen. Analytical flow cytometry was used to check the purity and quantity of each magnetically sorted T cell population. Genomic DNA was isolated from every sorted fraction and measured by UV absorbance on a Nanodrop 2000c.

With regard to this clone: Its antigen remains unidentified. No much larger clone exists at a distance of one base, and base qualities are not known.

Using the deep immunoSEQ assay, TCR CDR3 regions were amplified from genomic DNA by multiplex PCR. Genomic DNA extracted from each cell subset was distributed evenly over all wells of several immunoSEQ 96-well plates, and each plate served as one replicate. For sorted subsets, 150 to 250 ng genomic DNA, equal to tens of thousands of T cell genomes, was loaded into each replicate PCR. The purified libraries were quantified using a Qubit 3.0 fluorometer, sized with a Bioanalyzer 2100, and then quantified again using the KAPA Library Quantification kit. Every immunoSEQ 96-well plate was sequenced on a dedicated single-read 150-cycle Illumina NextSeq 550 flow cell. The paper's processing steps were these. The immunoSEQ output contained only junctional sequences without quality scores, so filtering could not match that applied to full-length reads. To assign V/J genes and CDR3, sequences were annotated against IMGT germline references using PyIR, a Python wrapper for IgBLAST v1.9. Reads were filtered out if the reads had weak V/J assignments (E-value above 1e-6), no CDR3, stop codons, out-of-frame junctions, or ambiguous translated residues. V3J clonotypes were defined by identical inferred V gene, J gene, and CDR3 amino acid sequence. To compute the percentage overlap between repertoires, the number of shared unique clonotypes was divided by the size of the smaller repertoire. Richness of each repertoire was evaluated using RTK rarefaction, the Chao1 estimator, and Recon v2.1 estimates of unobserved clonotypes. Generation probabilities for all TCRbeta clonotypes obtained by the gDNA method from a handful of donors were computed using OLGA. TCRdb obtained this table from immuneACCESS and retained in-frame rearrangements with V and J assigned. These tables miss some clones; where compared with another copy, unresolved V genes account for less than half of the shortfall, and the remainder is unexplained. That table gives V, J and clone size, and the DNA gave D and trimming. In all, the sample holds fewer than 1.4 million clones, and around 78% of those were seen once. Clones ranked in the top ten supply roughly 0.55% of the sample.

The study at large found these results: Pairwise subsampling indicated that sequencing depth was expected to affect the degree of clonotype sharing among donors. Because the study included a small number of donors, the genetic and exposure-history diversity represented was limited. Sampling was limited to blood, and TCR repertoires in tissue likely differ from TCR repertoires in blood. Compared with non-shared clonotypes, clonotypes shared by all four sorted-subset donors had higher generation probabilities. Rarefaction of sorted-subset datasets indicated incomplete sequencing despite the large sequencing depth. Larger estimated clonotype richness was generally found for naive subsets than for memory subsets. About 5% of naive CD4, 3.5% of naive CD8, 2% to 2.5% of memory CD4, and roughly 0.4% of memory CD8 clonotypes were shared across a few donors.

The rearrangement joined TRBV6-4 to TRBJ2-3; TRBD2 is a possible D gene, resting on 6 matching bases. Sequenced sample: memory CD4+ T cells from PBMCs. The sample's cell subset or site, from its label and the paper: CD45RA-negative fraction. The sequence came from a man younger than 30 in good health. Some clones in this sample may be carry-over from other donors' samples. CDR3 loop: CASSREYSTDTQYF. The nucleotide sequence is TGTGCCAGCAGTCGGGAGTATAGCACAGATACGCAGTATTTT.